A single sample is the source of the 14 T cell receptor beta chains below, sequenced in a study of blood T cell repertoires in COVID-19. This table comes from immunoSEQ multiplex PCR, and its TCRdb copy is limited to in-frame clones, with some not included. The data hold almost 250,000 clones, with around 89% observed a single time. Sequenced: PBMCs or T cells enriched from blood (not recorded which). These receptors were taken from a woman younger than 45 who had recovered from COVID-19.

J is TRBJ1-2 and V is TRBV9, with D possibly matching TRBD1 (5 bases). CDR3 length equals 14 residues. The V end was cut by 2 bases, the J end by 1 base, with 9 bases between. The germline V gene has CDR1 SGDLS and CDR2 YYNGEE. CDR3 nucleotides: TGTGCCAGCAGCGTGGAGGGGATTAACTATGGCTACACCTTC. Translating it yields CASSVEGINYGYTF.

The rearrangement links TRBV19 to TRBJ1-2, with 8 bases matching TRBD1. J was trimmed by 7 bases and V by 6 bases; bases with no gene match: 7. This CDR3 has 13 amino acids. From germline, CDR1 is LNHDA and CDR2 SQIVND (reference sequence). The CDR3 spells CASRPTGVSGYTF. Written as DNA, the CDR3 is TGTGCCAGTAGGCCGACAGGGGTGAGTGGCTACACCTTC.

V and J are TRBV2 and TRBJ1-1; 8 nucleotides match TRBD1. This CDR3 contains 15 residues. V was pared by 6 bases and J by 1 base, with 7 bases of the junction left unmatched. Germline loops: CDR1 SNHLY, CDR2 FYNNEI. The CDR3 spells CASRVFGQGNTEAFF. CDR3 sequence (DNA): TGTGCCAGCAGGGTGTTTGGACAGGGGAACACTGAAGCTTTCTTT.

V is TRBV7-2 and J is TRBJ2-2; D might be TRBD2 (6 bases). V lost 7 bases, J lost 3 bases, and 15 bases lay in between. The V gene's germline CDR1 is SGHTA and CDR2 FQGNSA. The CDR3 sequence is 15 residues long. The CDR3 bases are TGTGCCAGCACCCAACGGGGGTTGCACACCGGGGAGCTGTTTTTT. It codes for CASTQRGLHTGELFF.

This clone was detected only once. CDR3 in amino acids: CASSPSQGWLNQPQHF. DNA of the CDR3: TGTGCCAGCAGTCCCTCACAGGGGTGGCTAAATCAGCCCCAGCATTTT. The rearrangement links TRBV6-2 or TRBV6-3 to TRBJ1-5; 7 bases align to TRBD1. The CDR3 totals 16 residues. V was pared by 5 bases and J by 4 bases, with 11 bases of the junction left unmatched. CDR1 and CDR2 (germline): MNHEY, SVGEGT.

The chain joins TRBV28 to TRBJ1-1, with 7 bases identical to TRBD1. CDR1 MDHEN and CDR2 SYDVKM come from the germline V gene. There are 15 residues in the CDR3. V gave up 5 bases and J gave up 6 bases; unmatched junction bases: 12. The CDR3 region has the DNA TGTGCCAGCAGTCTCCGGACAGGACTCGGGTCTGAAGCTTTCTTT. Its protein is CASSLRTGLGSEAFF.

The rearrangement joins TRBV19 to TRBJ1-5; D is possibly TRBD1 (5 bases). Germline CDR1 is LNHDA and CDR2 is SQIVND (reference sequence). Trimming stripped 7 bases from V and 7 bases from J, with 17 bases between. The CDR3 contains 14 residues. CDR3 DNA: TGTGCCAGTATCTCCCGGGGGGGGGAACAGCCCCAGCATTTT. Protein sequence: CASISRGGEQPQHF.

This chain links TRBV28 with TRBJ1-4; maybe TRBD1 (6 bases). Deletions cut 3 bases from V and 8 bases from J, with 19 bases between. CDR1 and CDR2 from the germline V gene are MDHEN and SYDVKM. This CDR3 comprises 16 residues. CDR3 protein: CASSFPARGAQEKLFF. CDR3 nucleotide sequence: TGTGCCAGCAGTTTTCCTGCGCGGGGGGCGCAGGAAAAACTGTTTTTT.

This clone is a singleton in its sample. The chain employs TRBV6-2 or TRBV6-3 and TRBJ1-5; weak D call: TRBD1 (5 bases). V lost 0 bases and J 0 bases, leaving 12 bases between the germline ends. This CDR3 has 17 residues. Germline values: CDR1 MNHEY, CDR2 SVGEGT. CDR3 sequence: CASSYSGDSFSNQPQHF. As DNA, the CDR3 is TGTGCCAGCAGTTACTCGGGCGACAGCTTTAGCAATCAGCCCCAGCATTTT.

This chain connects TRBV4-3 to TRBJ1-1; 8 bases agree with TRBD1. The germline V gene has CDR1 LGHNA and CDR2 YSLEER. V gave up 0 bases and J gave up 1 base; unmatched junction bases: 4. The CDR3 extends over 16 amino acids. The chain's CDR3 is CASSQDRQGANTEAFF. CDR3 sequence (DNA): TGCGCCAGCAGCCAAGATAGGCAGGGGGCGAACACTGAAGCTTTCTTT.

This clone appeared many times. The chain couples TRBV14 to TRBJ2-7, with TRBD1 as a possible D gene (5 bases). CDR3 length: 11 amino acids. CDR1 and CDR2 from the germline V gene are SGHDN and FVKESK. The V end lost 1 base, the J end lost 9 bases, and 7 bases lay between the germline ends. The CDR3 nucleotides read TGTGCCAGCAGCCAAGGACAGAGGCAGTACTTC. It yields the protein CASSQGQRQYF.

This clone was detected only once. The chain joins TRBV12-3 or TRBV12-4 to TRBJ2-7; TRBD1 might be the D (8 bases). V was shortened by 10 bases and J by 1 base, with 14 bases between the two germline ends. The CDR3 loop spans 13 amino acids. CDR3 nucleotides: TGTGCCACCTCACAGGGGGGGTCCTACGAGCAGTACTTC. This codes for CATSQGGSYEQYF.

The V call is TRBV14, the J call TRBJ2-1, with D uncertain. CDR1 is SGHDN, CDR2 FVKESK, per germline. This CDR3 is built from 12 residues. Trimming removed 4 bases from V and 2 bases from J, with 3 bases in between. As DNA, the CDR3 is TGTGCCAGCAGCCTAACCTACAATGAGCAGTTCTTC. Protein product: CASSLTYNEQFF.

The chain carries TRBV7-9 and TRBJ1-1; D might be TRBD1 (6 bases). This CDR3 is built from 13 residues. From germline, CDR1 is SEHNR and CDR2 FQNEAQ (reference sequence). Deletions cut 2 bases from V and 4 bases from J, with 8 bases between. CDR3 in amino acids: CASSLLGATEAFF. The DNA of the CDR3 is TGTGCCAGCAGCTTACTGGGGGCCACTGAAGCTTTCTTT.